These T cell receptor beta chains were read from a single sample in a study of CD8+ T cells in alopecia areata. This table comes from immunoSEQ multiplex PCR, and its TCRdb copy is limited to in-frame clones, with some not included. Here the sample spans fewer than 250,000 clones, around 62% being singletons. The input for sequencing was CD4+ T cells sorted from blood, taken at week 0. The receptors come from a human donor with alopecia areata. Both conserved end residues are part of each CDR3. The D gene is left open where the match is weak. Clone size is shown for a subset of rows, as once, few, many or a class of expanded clone.

size	V	J	D	CDR3	DNA
-	TRBV4-1	TRBJ1-1	-	CASSQGRGFQNTEAFF	TGCGCCAGCAGCCAAGGAAGGGGATTCCAGAACACTGAAGCTTTCTTT
-	TRBV29-1	TRBJ1-2	-	CSVEELRWYGYTF	TGCAGCGTTGAAGAGCTCAGGTGGTATGGCTACACCTTC
once	TRBV5-4	TRBJ2-7	-	CASSLGQYSYEQYF	TGTGCCAGCAGCTTGGGGCAGTACTCCTACGAGCAGTACTTC
-	TRBV9	TRBJ1-2	TRBD1	CASSVSGQGVYGYTF	TGTGCCAGCAGCGTTTCAGGACAGGGGGTTTATGGCTACACCTTC
-	TRBV6-5	TRBJ2-1	TRBD2	CASSYSGTSNEQFF	TGTGCCAGCAGTTACTCCGGGACTAGCAATGAGCAGTTCTTC
-	TRBV25-1	TRBJ2-5	-	CASSDTRSSNRETQYF	TGTGCCAGCAGTGATACAAGGTCCAGTAATAGGGAGACCCAGTACTTC
-	TRBV28	TRBJ2-1	TRBD2	CASSSPVGGSYNEQFF	TGTGCCAGCAGTTCGCCTGTCGGGGGGTCCTACAATGAGCAGTTCTTC
once	TRBV7-8	TRBJ2-1	-	CASSLARLAPNNEQFF	TGTGCCAGCAGCTTAGCGAGGCTAGCGCCGAACAATGAGCAGTTCTTC
once	TRBV6-1	TRBJ2-7	-	CASSEEPGDLGYEQYF	TGTGCCAGCAGTGAAGAGCCAGGAGACTTGGGCTACGAGCAGTACTTC
-	TRBV18	TRBJ1-2	TRBD1	CASSGLTGASYGYTF	TGTGCCAGCTCAGGACTTACAGGGGCCTCCTATGGCTACACCTTC
-	TRBV29-1	TRBJ2-1	-	CSAGPRGGSYNEQFF	TGCAGCGCCGGCCCCAGGGGTGGCTCCTACAATGAGCAGTTCTTC
-	TRBV19	TRBJ1-5	-	CASSPGRDGQPQHF	TGTGCCAGTAGCCCAGGGCGGGATGGTCAGCCCCAGCATTTT
-	TRBV20-1	TRBJ1-1	-	CSAGMNTEAFF	TGCAGTGCTGGGATGAACACTGAAGCTTTCTTT
-	TRBV28	TRBJ2-7	-	CASTSPRIYEQYF	TGTGCCAGCACTTCCCCGAGAATCTACGAGCAGTACTTC
few	TRBV5-1	TRBJ2-7	TRBD2	CASSLGLAGAYEQYF	TGCGCCAGCAGCTTGGGCCTAGCGGGGGCCTACGAGCAGTACTTC
-	TRBV6-1	TRBJ1-2	-	CASSEALTGAYGYTF	TGTGCCAGCAGTGAAGCGTTGACAGGAGCCTATGGCTACACCTTC
once	TRBV29-1	TRBJ2-4	TRBD2	CSVEFHRTSGGVAKNIQYF	TGCAGCGTTGAGTTCCATCGGACTAGCGGGGGGGTAGCCAAAAACATTCAGTACTTC
-	TRBV2	TRBJ1-5	-	CASRQDNSNQPQHF	TGTGCCAGTCGACAGGACAATAGCAATCAGCCCCAGCATTTT
-	TRBV7-2	TRBJ1-1	TRBD1	CASSLGRQGRSEAFF	TGTGCCAGCAGCTTAGGGCGACAGGGAAGGTCAGAAGCTTTCTTT
few	TRBV5-1	TRBJ2-5	-	CASSLRETQYF	TGCGCCAGCAGCTTGAGAGAGACCCAGTACTTC
-	TRBV4-1	TRBJ2-1	-	CASSQDLGPAGNEQFF	TGCGCCAGCAGCCAAGATTTAGGCCCTGCGGGGAATGAGCAGTTCTTC
-	TRBV5-1	TRBJ2-3	-	CASSLSSGGYTDTQYF	TGCGCCAGCAGCTTGTCATCGGGGGGCTACACAGATACGCAGTATTTT
-	TRBV6-5	TRBJ1-6	-	CASKVTLNSPLHF	TGTGCCAGCAAAGTGACACTTAATTCACCCCTCCACTTT
few	TRBV6-1	TRBJ1-5	-	CASSEVVGAQGSNQPQHF	TGTGCCAGCAGTGAAGTGGTGGGAGCACAGGGAAGCAATCAGCCCCAGCATTTT
-	TRBV7-2	TRBJ2-5	TRBD1	CASRKTGGAETQYF	TGTGCCAGCAGGAAGACAGGGGGCGCGGAGACCCAGTACTTC
once	TRBV6-6	TRBJ2-4	TRBD1	CASSSTGVLAKNIQYF	TGTGCCAGCAGTTCCACAGGGGTCCTAGCCAAAAACATTCAGTACTTC
-	TRBV5-1	TRBJ2-7	-	CASSPDSSSYEQYF	TGCGCCAGCAGCCCGGACAGTAGCTCCTACGAGCAGTACTTC
-	TRBV6-5	TRBJ1-1	-	CASSPGRQNTEAFF	TGTGCCAGCAGTCCTGGGAGACAGAACACTGAAGCTTTCTTT
once	TRBV27	TRBJ1-2	-	CASSLDSWHGYTF	TGTGCCAGCAGTTTAGACAGCTGGCATGGCTACACCTTC
-	TRBV5-4	TRBJ2-7	-	CASSFEVYEQYF	TGTGCCAGCAGCTTCGAGGTGTACGAGCAGTACTTC
few	TRBV2	TRBJ1-1	-	CASRDIDSTEAFF	TGTGCCAGCAGAGACATAGATAGCACTGAAGCTTTCTTT
-	TRBV21-1	TRBJ2-2	-	CASSNPNTGELFF	TGTGCCAGCAGCAATCCGAACACCGGGGAGCTGTTTTTT
-	TRBV7-9	TRBJ2-7	TRBD1	CASSSPGGQGHEQYF	TGTGCCAGCAGCTCACCGGGGGGACAGGGTCACGAGCAGTACTTC
-	TRBV6-1	TRBJ1-2	-	CASRELGALYGYTF	TGTGCCAGCAGAGAACTGGGGGCGCTCTATGGCTACACCTTC
-	TRBV7-9	TRBJ1-1	-	CASSLGTEAFF	TGTGCCAGCAGTCTAGGGACTGAAGCTTTCTTT
-	TRBV30	TRBJ2-3	-	CAWSRTKDTQYF	TGTGCCTGGAGCAGGACCAAAGATACGCAGTATTTT
-	TRBV11-2	TRBJ2-2	-	CASRWGGVRAGELFF	TGTGCCAGCAGATGGGGCGGGGTTCGCGCCGGGGAGCTGTTTTTT
once	TRBV5-6	TRBJ2-2	-	CASSLGQNTGELFF	TGTGCCAGCAGCTTGGGACAGAACACCGGGGAGCTGTTTTTT
-	TRBV2	TRBJ1-1	TRBD1	CASSRQGLNTEAFF	TGTGCCAGCAGTCGACAGGGGTTGAACACTGAAGCTTTCTTT
-	TRBV7-8	TRBJ2-6	-	CASSYRRSPEANVLTF	TGTGCCAGCAGCTACCGCAGGTCCCCGGAGGCCAACGTCCTGACTTTC
-	TRBV6-1	TRBJ2-5	-	CASGRNRGGETQYF	TGTGCCAGCGGGCGGAACAGGGGAGGAGAGACCCAGTACTTC
few	TRBV19	TRBJ1-2	-	CASSEGRGGYTF	TGTGCCAGTAGTGAGGGTCGTGGAGGCTACACCTTC
few	TRBV10-3	TRBJ1-4	-	CAISDPRTREKLFF	TGTGCCATCAGTGACCCCAGGACTCGAGAAAAACTGTTTTTT
-	TRBV6-1	TRBJ1-2	TRBD1	CASRIEQGPGYTF	TGTGCCAGCAGAATAGAACAGGGGCCGGGCTACACCTTC
-	TRBV10-3	TRBJ2-1	TRBD1	CATRTGTDEQFF	TGTGCCACCCGGACAGGGACGGATGAGCAGTTCTTC
-	TRBV7-3	TRBJ1-6	-	CASSSREMGYNSPLHF	TGTGCCAGCAGCTCGAGGGAGATGGGGTATAATTCACCCCTCCACTTT
-	TRBV5-1	TRBJ2-7	-	CASSLEFRPGWEQYF	TGCGCCAGCAGCTTGGAGTTTCGGCCGGGCTGGGAGCAGTACTTC
-	TRBV5-1	TRBJ2-3	-	CASSLAGQVAQYF	TGCGCCAGCAGCTTGGCCGGCCAGGTGGCGCAGTATTTT
-	TRBV7-8	TRBJ2-2	-	CASSLASGANTGELFF	TGTGCCAGCAGCTTAGCGTCAGGGGCCAACACCGGGGAGCTGTTTTTT
few	TRBV30	TRBJ1-5	-	CAWSLKGNQPQHF	TGTGCCTGGAGTCTGAAGGGGAATCAGCCCCAGCATTTT
few	TRBV9	TRBJ1-2	-	CASSPRTFAGEGYTF	TGTGCCAGCAGCCCCCGGACTTTTGCTGGGGAAGGCTACACCTTC
-	TRBV9	TRBJ2-2	-	CASSPPRGANTGELFF	TGTGCCAGCAGCCCACCAAGAGGTGCGAACACCGGGGAGCTGTTTTTT
few	TRBV11-2	TRBJ1-1	-	CASSLTGQHTEAFF	TGTGCCAGCAGCTTAACAGGACAGCACACTGAAGCTTTCTTT